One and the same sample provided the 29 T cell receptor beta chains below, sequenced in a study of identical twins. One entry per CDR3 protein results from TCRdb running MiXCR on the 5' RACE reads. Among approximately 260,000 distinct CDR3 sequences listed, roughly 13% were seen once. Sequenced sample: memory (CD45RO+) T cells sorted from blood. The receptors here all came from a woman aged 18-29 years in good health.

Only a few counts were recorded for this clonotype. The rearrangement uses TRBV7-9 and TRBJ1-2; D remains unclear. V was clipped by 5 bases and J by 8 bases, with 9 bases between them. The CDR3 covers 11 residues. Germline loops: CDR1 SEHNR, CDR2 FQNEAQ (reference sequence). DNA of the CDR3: TGTGCCAGCAGCCCCCTTCGGGGCTACACCTTC. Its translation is CASSPLRGYTF.

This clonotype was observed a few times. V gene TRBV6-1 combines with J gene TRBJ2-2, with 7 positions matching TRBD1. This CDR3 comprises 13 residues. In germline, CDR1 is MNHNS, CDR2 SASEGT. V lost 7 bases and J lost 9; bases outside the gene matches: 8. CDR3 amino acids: CASNGQAGRELFF. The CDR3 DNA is TGTGCCAGCAACGGACAGGCGGGCCGGGAGCTGTTTTTT.

CDR3 coding DNA: TGTGCCAGCAGCAAAGGAACGGTAATGAACACTGAAGCTTTCTTT. It codes for CASSKGTVMNTEAFF. V gene TRBV21-1 combines with J gene TRBJ1-1. TRBV21-1 is tagged as a pseudogene. The CDR3 consists of 15 residues.

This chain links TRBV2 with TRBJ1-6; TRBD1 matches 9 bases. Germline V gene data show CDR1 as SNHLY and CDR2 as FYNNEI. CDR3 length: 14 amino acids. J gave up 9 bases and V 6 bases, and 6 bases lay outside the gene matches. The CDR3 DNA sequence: TGTGCCAGCAGCGGACAGGGGTTGGGTTCACCCCTCCACTTT. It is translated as CASSGQGLGSPLHF.

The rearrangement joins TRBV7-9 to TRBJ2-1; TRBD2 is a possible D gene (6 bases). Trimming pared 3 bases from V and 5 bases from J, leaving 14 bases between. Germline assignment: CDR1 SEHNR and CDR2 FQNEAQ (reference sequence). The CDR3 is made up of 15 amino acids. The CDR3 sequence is CASSLGGTTDNEQFF. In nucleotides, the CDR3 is TGTGCCAGCAGCTTGGGGGGTACTACCGACAATGAGCAGTTCTTC.

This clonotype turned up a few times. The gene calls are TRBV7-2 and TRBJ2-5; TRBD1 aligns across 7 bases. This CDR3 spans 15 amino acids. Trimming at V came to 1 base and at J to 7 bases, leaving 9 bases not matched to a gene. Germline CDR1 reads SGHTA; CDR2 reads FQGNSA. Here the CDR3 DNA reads TGTGCCAGCAGCTTAGACAACAGGGGTTCAGGGACCCAGTACTTC. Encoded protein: CASSLDNRGSGTQYF.

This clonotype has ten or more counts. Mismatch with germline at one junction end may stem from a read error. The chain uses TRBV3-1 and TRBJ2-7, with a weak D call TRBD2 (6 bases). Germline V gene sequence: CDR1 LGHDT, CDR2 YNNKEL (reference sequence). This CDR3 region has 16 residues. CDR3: CASSPHNRRDSHEQYF. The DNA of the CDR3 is TGTGCCAGCAGCCCGCACAACAGGAGGGACTCCCACGAGCAGTACTTC.

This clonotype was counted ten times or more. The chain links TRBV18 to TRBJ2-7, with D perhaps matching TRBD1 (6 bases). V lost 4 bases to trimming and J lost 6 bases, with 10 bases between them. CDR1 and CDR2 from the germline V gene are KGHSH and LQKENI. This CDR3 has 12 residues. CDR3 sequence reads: CASSLRQAEQYF. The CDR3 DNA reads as TGTGCCAGCTCACTTCGACAGGCCGAGCAGTACTTC.

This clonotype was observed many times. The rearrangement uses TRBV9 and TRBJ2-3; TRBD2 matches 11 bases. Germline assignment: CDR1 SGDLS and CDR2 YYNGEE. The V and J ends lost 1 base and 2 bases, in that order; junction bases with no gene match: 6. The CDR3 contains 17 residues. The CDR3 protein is CASSVLAGGGNTDTQYF. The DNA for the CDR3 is TGTGCCAGCAGCGTACTAGCGGGAGGAGGAAACACAGATACGCAGTATTTT.

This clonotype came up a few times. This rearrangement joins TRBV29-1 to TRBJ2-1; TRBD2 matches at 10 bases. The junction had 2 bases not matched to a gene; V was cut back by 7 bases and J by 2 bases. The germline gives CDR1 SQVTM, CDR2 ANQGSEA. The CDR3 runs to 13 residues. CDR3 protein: CSATSGTYNEQFF. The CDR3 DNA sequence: TGCAGCGCCACTAGCGGGACCTACAATGAGCAGTTCTTC.

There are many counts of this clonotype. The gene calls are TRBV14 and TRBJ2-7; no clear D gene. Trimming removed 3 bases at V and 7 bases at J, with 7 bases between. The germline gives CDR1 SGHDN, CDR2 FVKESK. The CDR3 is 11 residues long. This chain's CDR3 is CASSQLREQYF. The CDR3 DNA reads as TGTGCCAGCAGCCAGCTCCGGGAGCAGTACTTC.

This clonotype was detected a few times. The CDR3 protein is CASSVGGGITGELFF. As DNA, the CDR3 is TGCGCCAGCAGCGTCGGGGGAGGAATCACCGGGGAGCTGTTTTTT. V gene TRBV5-1 combines with J gene TRBJ2-2; TRBD2 might be the D (6 bases). The CDR3 sequence is 15 residues long. Deletions cut 4 bases from V and 4 bases from J, with 14 bases between. From germline, CDR1 is SGHRS and CDR2 YFSETQ.

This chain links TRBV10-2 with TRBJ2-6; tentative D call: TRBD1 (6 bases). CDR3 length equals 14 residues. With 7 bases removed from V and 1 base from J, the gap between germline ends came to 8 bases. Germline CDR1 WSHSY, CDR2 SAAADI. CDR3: CASNQGSGANVLTF. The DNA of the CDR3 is TGCGCCAGCAACCAGGGGTCTGGGGCCAACGTCCTGACTTTC.

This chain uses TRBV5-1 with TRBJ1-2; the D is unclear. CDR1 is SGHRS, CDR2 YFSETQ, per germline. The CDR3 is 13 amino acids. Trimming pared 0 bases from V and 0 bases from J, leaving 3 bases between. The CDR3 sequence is CASSLAPNYGYTF. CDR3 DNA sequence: TGCGCCAGCAGCTTGGCTCCTAACTATGGCTACACCTTC.

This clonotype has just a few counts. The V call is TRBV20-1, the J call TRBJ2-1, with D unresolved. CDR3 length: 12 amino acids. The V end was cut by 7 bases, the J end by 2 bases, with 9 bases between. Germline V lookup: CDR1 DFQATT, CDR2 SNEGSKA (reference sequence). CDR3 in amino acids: CSVVPAYNEQFF. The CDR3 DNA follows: TGCAGTGTAGTACCCGCCTACAATGAGCAGTTCTTC.

In DNA, the CDR3 is TGTGCCATCAGTGACAGGCGAGGGGACACTGAAGCTTTCTTT. This translates into CAISDRRGDTEAFF. The chain has TRBV10-3 and TRBJ1-1, with a tentative D call TRBD1 (5 bases). Trimming stripped 3 bases from V and 3 bases from J, with 11 bases between. Germline loops: CDR1 ENHRY, CDR2 SYGVKD. The CDR3 has 14 amino acids.

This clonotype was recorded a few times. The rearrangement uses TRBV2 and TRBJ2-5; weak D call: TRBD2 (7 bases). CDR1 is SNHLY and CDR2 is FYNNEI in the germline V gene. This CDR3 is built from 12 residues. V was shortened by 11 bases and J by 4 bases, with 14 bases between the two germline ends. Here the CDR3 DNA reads TGTGCCGGGGGCGGGAGTGGAGAGACCCAGTACTTC. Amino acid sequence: CAGGGSGETQYF.

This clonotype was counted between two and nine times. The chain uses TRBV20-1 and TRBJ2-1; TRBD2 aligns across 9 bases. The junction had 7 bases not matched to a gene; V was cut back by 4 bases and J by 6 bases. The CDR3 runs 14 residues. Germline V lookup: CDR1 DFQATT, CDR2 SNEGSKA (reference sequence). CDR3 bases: TGCAGTGCTAAGGCGGGAGGGAGCGTCAATGAGCAGTTCTTC. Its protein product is CSAKAGGSVNEQFF.

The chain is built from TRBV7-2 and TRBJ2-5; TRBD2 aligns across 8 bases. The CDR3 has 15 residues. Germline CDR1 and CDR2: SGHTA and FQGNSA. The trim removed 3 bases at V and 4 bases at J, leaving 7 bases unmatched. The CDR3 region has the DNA TGTGCCAGCAGCTTTTCGGGAGGGCCGGGAGAGACCCAGTACTTC. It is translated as CASSFSGGPGETQYF.

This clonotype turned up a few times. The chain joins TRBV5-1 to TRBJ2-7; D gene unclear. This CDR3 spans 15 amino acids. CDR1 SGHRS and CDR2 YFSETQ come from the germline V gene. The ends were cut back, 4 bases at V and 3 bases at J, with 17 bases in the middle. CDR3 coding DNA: TGCGCCAGCAGCCCTAGTAGCACAAGTTACTACGAGCAGTACTTC. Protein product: CASSPSSTSYYEQYF. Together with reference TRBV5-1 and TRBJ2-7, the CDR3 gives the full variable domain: KAGVTQTPRYLIKTRGQQVTLSCSPISGHRSVSWYQQTPGQGLQFLFEYFSETQRNKGNFPGRFSGRQFSNSRSEMNVSTLELGDSALYLCASSPSSTSYYEQYFGPGTRLTVT.

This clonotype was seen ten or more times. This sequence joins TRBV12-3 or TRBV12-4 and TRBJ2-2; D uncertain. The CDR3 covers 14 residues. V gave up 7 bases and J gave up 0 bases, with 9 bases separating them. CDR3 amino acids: CASKRAANTGELFF. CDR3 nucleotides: TGTGCCAGCAAACGGGCAGCGAACACCGGGGAGCTGTTTTTT.

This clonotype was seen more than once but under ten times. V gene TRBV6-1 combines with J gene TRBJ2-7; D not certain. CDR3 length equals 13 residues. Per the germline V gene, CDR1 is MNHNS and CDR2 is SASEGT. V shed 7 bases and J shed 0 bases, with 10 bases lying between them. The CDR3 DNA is TGTGCCAGCATGGCAGCGCCCTCCTACGAGCAGTACTTC. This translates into CASMAAPSYEQYF.

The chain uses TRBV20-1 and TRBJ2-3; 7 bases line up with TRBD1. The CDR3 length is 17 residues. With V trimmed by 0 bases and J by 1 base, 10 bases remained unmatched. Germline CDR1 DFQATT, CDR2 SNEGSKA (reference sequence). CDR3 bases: TGCAGTGCTAGAGATTCCTCCGCTCAGGGGGGCACAGATACGCAGTATTTT. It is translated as CSARDSSAQGGTDTQYF.

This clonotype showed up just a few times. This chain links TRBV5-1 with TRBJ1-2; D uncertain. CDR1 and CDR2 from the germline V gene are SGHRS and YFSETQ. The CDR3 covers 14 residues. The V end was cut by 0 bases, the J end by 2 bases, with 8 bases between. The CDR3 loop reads CASSLVGVNYGYTF. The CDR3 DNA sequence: TGCGCCAGCAGCTTGGTAGGCGTAAACTATGGCTACACCTTC.

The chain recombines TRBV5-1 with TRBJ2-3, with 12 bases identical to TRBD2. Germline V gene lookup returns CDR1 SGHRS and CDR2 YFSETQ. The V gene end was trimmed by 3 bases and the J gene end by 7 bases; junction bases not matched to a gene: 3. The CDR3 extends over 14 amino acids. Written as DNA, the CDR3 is TGCGCCAGCAGCTCCACTAGCGGGGGGTATACGCAGTATTTT. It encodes CASSSTSGGYTQYF.

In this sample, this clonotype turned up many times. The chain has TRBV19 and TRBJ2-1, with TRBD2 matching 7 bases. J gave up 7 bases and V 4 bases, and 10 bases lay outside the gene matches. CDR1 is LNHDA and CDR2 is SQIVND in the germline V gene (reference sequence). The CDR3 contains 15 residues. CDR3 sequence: CASSRGGGRENEQFF. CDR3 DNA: TGTGCCAGTAGTAGAGGAGGCGGGAGAGAGAATGAGCAGTTCTTC.

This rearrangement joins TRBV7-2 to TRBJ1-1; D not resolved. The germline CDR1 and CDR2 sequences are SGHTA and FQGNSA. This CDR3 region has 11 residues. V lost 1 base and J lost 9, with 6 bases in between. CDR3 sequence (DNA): TGTGCCAGCAGCTTAGGGCCTCAAGCTTTCTTT. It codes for CASSLGPQAFF.

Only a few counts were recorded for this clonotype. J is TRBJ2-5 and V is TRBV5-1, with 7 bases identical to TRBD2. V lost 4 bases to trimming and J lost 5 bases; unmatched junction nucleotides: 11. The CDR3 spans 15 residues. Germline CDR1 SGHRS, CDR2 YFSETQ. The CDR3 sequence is CASSPSTAGWETQYF. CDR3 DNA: TGCGCCAGCAGCCCCTCTACAGCGGGATGGGAGACCCAGTACTTC. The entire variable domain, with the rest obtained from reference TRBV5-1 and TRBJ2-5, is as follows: KAGVTQTPRYLIKTRGQQVTLSCSPISGHRSVSWYQQTPGQGLQFLFEYFSETQRNKGNFPGRFSGRQFSNSRSEMNVSTLELGDSALYLCASSPSTAGWETQYFGPGTRLLVL.

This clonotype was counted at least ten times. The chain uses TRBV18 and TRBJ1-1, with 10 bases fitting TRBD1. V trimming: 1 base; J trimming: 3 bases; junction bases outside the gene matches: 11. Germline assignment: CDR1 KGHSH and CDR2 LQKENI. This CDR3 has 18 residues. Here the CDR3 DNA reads TGTGCCAGCTCACCACTAGGACAGGGGGATCCTTCGGACACTGAAGCTTTCTTT. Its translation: CASSPLGQGDPSDTEAFF.